Described below is a single TCR beta chain sequence and its context. The antigen remains undetermined. Per germline, CDR1 KGHSH and CDR2 LQKENI. CDR3 length equals 15 residues. V dropped 2 bases and J dropped 3 bases, with 14 bases sitting between them. The data were taken from a study of shared clonotypes between healthy human individuals. Overall study results and limits: Inspection by rarefaction showed sorted-subset sequencing to be incomplete despite large depth. Between several donors, naive CD4 clonotypes were shared at a level of about 5%.

Original handling: ImmunoSEQ yielded junction-only sequences lacking quality scores, so filtering differed. Generated by immunoSEQ multiplex PCR, the TCRdb table keeps only in-frame clones and is missing some. That table supplies the V and J calls and clone size; D and trimming were determined from the DNA. The repertoire holds more than 2,000,000 clones, with 85% to 95% as singletons. The source material was naive CD4+ T cells from PBMCs. Subset in this sample: CD45RA+ positively selected. This receptor was taken from a young man in good health. Some clones in this sample may be carry-over from other donors' samples. The chain links TRBV18 to TRBJ2-7; D ambiguous. The DNA for the CDR3 is TGTGCCAGCTCACCAGGTCAGCCACACAGCTACGAGCAGTACTTC. Amino acid sequence: CASSPGQPHSYEQYF.